Given below is one T cell receptor beta chain in context. The sample belongs to a study of blood T cell repertoires in COVID-19. The wider study: Spain, Italy and the United States supplied samples that represented acute and convalescent COVID-19.

Only in-frame clones appear in the TCRdb table, and some are missing; sequencing was by immunoSEQ multiplex PCR. This sample carries under 70,000 clones, more than 60% of them seen once, and the ten largest clones take roughly 18%. CDR3 length: 12 amino acids. V dropped 2 bases and J dropped 2 bases, with 2 bases sitting between them. Germline CDR1 and CDR2: MNHEY and SVGEGT. The chain recombines TRBV6-2 or TRBV6-3 with TRBJ2-3; D remains unclear. Material for sequencing was peripheral blood. The receptor's source is a man in his sixties with acute or convalescent COVID-19. Written as DNA, the CDR3 is TGTGCCAGCAGTTACCTCACAGATACGCAGTATTTT. This encodes CASSYLTDTQYF.